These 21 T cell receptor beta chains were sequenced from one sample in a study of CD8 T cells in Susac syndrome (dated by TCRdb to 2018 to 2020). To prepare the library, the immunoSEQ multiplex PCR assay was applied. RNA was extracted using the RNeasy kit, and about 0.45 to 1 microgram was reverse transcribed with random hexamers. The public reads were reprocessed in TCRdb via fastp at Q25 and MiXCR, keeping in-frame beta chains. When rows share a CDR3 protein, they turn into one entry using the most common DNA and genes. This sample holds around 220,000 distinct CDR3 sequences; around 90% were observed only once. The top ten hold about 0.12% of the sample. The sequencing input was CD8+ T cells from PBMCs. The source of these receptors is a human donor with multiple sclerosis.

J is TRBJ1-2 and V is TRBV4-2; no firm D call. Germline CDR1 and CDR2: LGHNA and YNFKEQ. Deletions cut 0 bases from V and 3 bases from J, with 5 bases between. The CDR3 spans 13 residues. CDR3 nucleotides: TGTGCCAGCAGCCAAGAGGAGTACTATGGCTACACCTTC. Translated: CASSQEEYYGYTF.

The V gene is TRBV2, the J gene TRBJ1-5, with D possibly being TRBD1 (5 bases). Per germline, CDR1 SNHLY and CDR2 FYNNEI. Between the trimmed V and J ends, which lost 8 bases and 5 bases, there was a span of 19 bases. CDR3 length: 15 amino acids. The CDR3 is CASATWGGVYQPQHF. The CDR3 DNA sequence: TGTGCCAGCGCTACTTGGGGAGGGGTCTATCAGCCCCAGCATTTT.

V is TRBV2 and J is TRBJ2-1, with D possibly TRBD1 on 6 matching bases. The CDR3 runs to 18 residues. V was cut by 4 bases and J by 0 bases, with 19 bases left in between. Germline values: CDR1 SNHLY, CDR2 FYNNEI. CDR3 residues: CASSGVGRGPYSYNEQFF. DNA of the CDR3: TGTGCCAGCAGTGGAGTCGGCAGGGGCCCATACTCCTACAATGAGCAGTTCTTC.

In nucleotides, the CDR3 is TGTGCCAGCAGCTTGACCACAGGGCAAGACAATGAGCAGTTCTTC. Translating gives CASSLTTGQDNEQFF. The chain combines TRBV5-6 with TRBJ2-1, with a weak D call TRBD1 (6 bases). The V gene lost 1 base and the J gene lost 5 bases, with 13 bases spanning the gap. The CDR3 covers 15 residues. Germline values: CDR1 SGHDT, CDR2 YYEEEE.

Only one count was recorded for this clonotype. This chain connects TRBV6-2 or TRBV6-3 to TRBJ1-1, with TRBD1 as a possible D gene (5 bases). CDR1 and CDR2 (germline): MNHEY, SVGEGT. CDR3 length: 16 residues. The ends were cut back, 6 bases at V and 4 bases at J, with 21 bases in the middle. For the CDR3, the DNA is TGTGCCAGCAGCAACGGGTACGGGGCCCGGGGCACTGAAGCTTTCTTT. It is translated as CASSNGYGARGTEAFF.

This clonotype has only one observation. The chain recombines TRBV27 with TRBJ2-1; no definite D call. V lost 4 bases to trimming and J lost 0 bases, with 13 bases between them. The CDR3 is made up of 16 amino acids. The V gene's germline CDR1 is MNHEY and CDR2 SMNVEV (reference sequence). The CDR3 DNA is TGTGCCAGCAGTTCTCGGGCAACCAACTCCTACAATGAGCAGTTCTTC. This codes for CASSSRATNSYNEQFF.

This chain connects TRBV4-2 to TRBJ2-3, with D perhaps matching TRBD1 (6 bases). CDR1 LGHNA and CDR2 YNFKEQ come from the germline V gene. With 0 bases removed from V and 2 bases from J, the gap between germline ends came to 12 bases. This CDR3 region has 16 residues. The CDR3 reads CASSQDGQGITDTQYF. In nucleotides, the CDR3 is TGTGCCAGCAGCCAAGATGGGCAGGGGATCACAGATACGCAGTATTTT.

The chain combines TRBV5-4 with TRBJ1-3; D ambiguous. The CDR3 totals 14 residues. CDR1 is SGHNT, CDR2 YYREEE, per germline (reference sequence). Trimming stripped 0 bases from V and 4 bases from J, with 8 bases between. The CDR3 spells CASSLGPEGNTIYF. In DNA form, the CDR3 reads TGTGCCAGCAGCTTGGGGCCAGAAGGAAACACCATATATTTT. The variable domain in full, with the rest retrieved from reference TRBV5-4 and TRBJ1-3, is ETGVTQSPTHLIKTRGQQVTLRCSSQSGHNTVSWYQQALGQGPQFIFQYYREEENGRGNFPPRFSGLQFPNYSSELNVNALELDDSALYLCASSLGPEGNTIYFGEGSWLTVV.

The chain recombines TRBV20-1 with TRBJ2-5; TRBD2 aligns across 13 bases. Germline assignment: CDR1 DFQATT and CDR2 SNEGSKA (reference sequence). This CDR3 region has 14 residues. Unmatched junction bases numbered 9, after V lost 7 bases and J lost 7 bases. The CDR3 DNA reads TGCAGTGGGAACGGACTAGCGGGGGTTGGGACCCAGTACTTC. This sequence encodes CSGNGLAGVGTQYF.

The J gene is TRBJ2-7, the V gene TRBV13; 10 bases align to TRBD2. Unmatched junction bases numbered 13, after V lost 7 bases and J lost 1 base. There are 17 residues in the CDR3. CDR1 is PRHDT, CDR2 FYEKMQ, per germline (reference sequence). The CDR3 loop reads CASTERGGQASSYEQYF. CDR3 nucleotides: TGTGCCAGCACCGAGCGGGGGGGACAGGCGAGTTCCTACGAGCAGTACTTC.

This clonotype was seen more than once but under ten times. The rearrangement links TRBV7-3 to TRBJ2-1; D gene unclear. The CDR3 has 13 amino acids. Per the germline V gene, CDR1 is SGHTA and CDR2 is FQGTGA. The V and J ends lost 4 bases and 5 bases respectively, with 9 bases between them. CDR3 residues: CASSSDGNNEQFF. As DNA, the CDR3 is TGTGCCAGCAGCTCCGACGGAAACAATGAGCAGTTCTTC.

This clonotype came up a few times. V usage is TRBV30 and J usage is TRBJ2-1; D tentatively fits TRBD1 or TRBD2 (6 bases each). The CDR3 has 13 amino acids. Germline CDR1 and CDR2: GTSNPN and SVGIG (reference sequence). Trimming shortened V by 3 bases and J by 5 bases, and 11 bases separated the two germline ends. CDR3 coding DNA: TGTGCCTGGAGCGGGGGCAGTGACAATGAGCAGTTCTTC. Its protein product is CAWSGGSDNEQFF. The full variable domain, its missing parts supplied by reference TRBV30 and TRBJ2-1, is SQTIHQWPATLVQPVGSPLSLECTVEGTSNPNLYWYRQAAGRGLQLLFYSVGIGQISSEVPQNLSASRPQDRQFILSSKKLLLSDSGFYLCAWSGGSDNEQFFGPGTRLTVL.

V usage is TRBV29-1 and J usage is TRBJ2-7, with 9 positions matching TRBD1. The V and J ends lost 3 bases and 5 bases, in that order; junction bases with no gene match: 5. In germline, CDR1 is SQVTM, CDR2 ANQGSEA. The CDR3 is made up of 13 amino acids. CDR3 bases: TGCAGCGTTGAGGGACAGGGTCCCCACGAGCAGTACTTC. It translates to CSVEGQGPHEQYF.

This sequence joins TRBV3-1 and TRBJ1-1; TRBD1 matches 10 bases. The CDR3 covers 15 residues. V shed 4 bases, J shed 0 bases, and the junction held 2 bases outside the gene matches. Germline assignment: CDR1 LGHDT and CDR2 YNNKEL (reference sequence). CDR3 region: CASSRDRGMNTEAFF. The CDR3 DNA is TGTGCCAGCAGCCGGGACAGGGGCATGAACACTGAAGCTTTCTTT.

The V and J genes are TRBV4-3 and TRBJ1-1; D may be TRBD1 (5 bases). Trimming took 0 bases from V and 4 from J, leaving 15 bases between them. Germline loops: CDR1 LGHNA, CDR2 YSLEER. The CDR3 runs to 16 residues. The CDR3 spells CASSQEAQGLITEAFF. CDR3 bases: TGCGCCAGCAGCCAAGAAGCTCAGGGCCTCATCACTGAAGCTTTCTTT.

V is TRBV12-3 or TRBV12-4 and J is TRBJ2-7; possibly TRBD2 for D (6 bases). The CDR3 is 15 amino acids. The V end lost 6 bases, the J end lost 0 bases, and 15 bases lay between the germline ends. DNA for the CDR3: TGTGCCAGCAGCCACTCACGGGGGAGCTCCTACGAGCAGTACTTC. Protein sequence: CASSHSRGSSYEQYF.

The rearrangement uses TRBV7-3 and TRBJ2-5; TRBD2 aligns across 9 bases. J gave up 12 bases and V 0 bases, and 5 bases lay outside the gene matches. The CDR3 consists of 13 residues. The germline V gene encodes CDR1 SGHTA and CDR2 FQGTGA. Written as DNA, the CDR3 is TGTGCCAGCAGCTTAACTAGCGGGGGCCCCAAGTACTTC. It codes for CASSLTSGGPKYF.

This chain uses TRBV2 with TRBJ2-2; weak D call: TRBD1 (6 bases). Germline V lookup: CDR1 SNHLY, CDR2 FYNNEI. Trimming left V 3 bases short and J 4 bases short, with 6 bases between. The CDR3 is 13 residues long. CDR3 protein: CASSEGATGELFF. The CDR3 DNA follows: TGTGCCAGCAGTGAGGGGGCCACCGGGGAGCTGTTTTTT. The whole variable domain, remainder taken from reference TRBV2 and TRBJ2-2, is EPEVTQTPSHQVTQMGQEVILRCVPISNHLYFYWYRQILGQKVEFLVSFYNNEISEKSEIFDDQFSVERPDGSNFTLKIRSTKLEDSAMYFCASSEGATGELFFGEGSRLTVL.

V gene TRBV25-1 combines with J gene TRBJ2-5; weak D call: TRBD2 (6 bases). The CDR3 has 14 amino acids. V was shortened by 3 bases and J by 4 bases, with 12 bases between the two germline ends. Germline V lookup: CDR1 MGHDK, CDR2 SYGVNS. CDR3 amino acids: CASSDRLGGETQYF. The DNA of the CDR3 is TGTGCCAGCAGTGATAGGTTGGGGGGAGAGACCCAGTACTTC. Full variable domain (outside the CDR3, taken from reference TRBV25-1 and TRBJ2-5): EADIYQTPRYLVIGTGKKITLECSQTMGHDKMYWYQQDPGMELHLIHYSYGVNSTEKGDLSSESTVSRIRTEHFPLTLESARPSHTSQYLCASSDRLGGETQYFGPGTRLLVL.

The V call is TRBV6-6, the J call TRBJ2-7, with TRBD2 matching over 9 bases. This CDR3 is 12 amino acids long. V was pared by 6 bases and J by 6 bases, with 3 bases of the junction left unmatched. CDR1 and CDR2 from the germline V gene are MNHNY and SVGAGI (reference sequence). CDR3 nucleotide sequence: TGTGCCAGCAGGCGGCGGGAGGGCGAGCAGTACTTC. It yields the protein CASRRREGEQYF.

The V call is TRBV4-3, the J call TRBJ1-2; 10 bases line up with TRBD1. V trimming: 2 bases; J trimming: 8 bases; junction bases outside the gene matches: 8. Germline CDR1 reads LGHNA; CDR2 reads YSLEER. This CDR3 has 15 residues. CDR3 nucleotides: TGCGCCAGCAGCCAAACCACCGGGACAGGGGCCGGCTACACCTTC. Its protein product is CASSQTTGTGAGYTF.